This TCR beta chain was captured by sequencing in a study of T cell responses to AZD1222 COVID-19 vaccine. Broader study findings: Donor demographics were predominantly white British with a female majority; clonal diversity may be underestimated. Repertoire sampling was restricted to post-peak T cell response timepoints.

Regarding this clone: Its antigen is not known.

Assay: immunoSEQ multiplex PCR; the TCRdb copy retains only in-frame clones and omits some. In the table there are 110,000 to 150,000 clones, 70% to 90% of which are singletons. The sequence derives from an adult in good health. The sample was peripheral blood, taken on day 0 of AZD1222 vaccination.

As DNA, the CDR3 is TGTGCCAGCAGCTTCAAGACAGGGGGCGCGACTGAAGCTTTCTTT. Translating gives CASSFKTGGATEAFF. This sequence joins TRBV7-2 and TRBJ1-1; the match to TRBD1 covers 10 bases. The CDR3 sequence is 15 residues long. V lost 3 bases and J lost 5; bases outside the gene matches: 6. Germline CDR1 SGHTA, CDR2 FQGNSA.